Listed here are 27 T cell receptor beta chains from one sample, sequenced in a study of neurological immune-mediated disorders. In TCRdb, the 5' RACE reads were re-called with MiXCR into one record per CDR3 protein. In the table there are 120,000 or so distinct CDR3 sequences, roughly 3.2% of which are singletons. Input material: PBMCs. The receptors here all came from a young woman with multiple sclerosis.

This clonotype was recorded many times. This chain links TRBV4-3 with TRBJ2-5, with D perhaps matching TRBD2 (7 bases). Germline lookup yields CDR1 LGHNA and CDR2 YSLEER. The CDR3 covers 15 residues. Trimming took 0 bases from V and 5 from J, leaving 13 bases between them. CDR3 region: CASSQDTGRGETQYF. The DNA of the CDR3 is TGCGCCAGCAGCCAAGATACAGGGAGGGGGGAGACCCAGTACTTC.

This clonotype was counted ten times or more. The chain employs TRBV19 and TRBJ1-2; unclear D gene. There are 16 residues in the CDR3. CDR1 and CDR2 (germline): LNHDA, SQIVND (reference sequence). Trimming left V 1 base short and J 4 bases short, with 16 bases between. Here the CDR3 DNA reads TGTGCCAGTAGTATAGCCTTAACAGAACCTTTCTATGGCTACACCTTC. This codes for CASSIALTEPFYGYTF. The full variable domain, with the rest looked up from reference TRBV19 and TRBJ1-2, is DGGITQSPKYLFRKEGQNVTLSCEQNLNHDAMYWYRQDPGQGLRLIYYSQIVNDFQKGDIAEGYSVSREKKESFPLTVTSAQKNPTAFYLCASSIALTEPFYGYTFGSGTRLTVV.

V is TRBV20-1 and J is TRBJ2-1; the match to TRBD2 covers 11 bases. This CDR3 is 14 amino acids long. The J segment lost 7 bases and the V segment lost 5 bases, leaving 7 bases of the junction unmatched. Germline-derived CDR1 and CDR2 are DFQATT and SNEGSKA (reference sequence). The CDR3 DNA sequence: TGCAGTGCTGGCGGACTAGCGGGCGGTAATGAGCAGTTCTTC. It codes for CSAGGLAGGNEQFF.

This clonotype showed up just a few times. The chain employs TRBV20-1 and TRBJ1-3; TRBD1 matches at 8 bases. The V gene's germline CDR1 is DFQATT and CDR2 SNEGSKA (reference sequence). V lost 2 bases and J lost 4; bases outside the gene matches: 7. This CDR3 is 15 amino acids long. CDR3 sequence (DNA): TGCAGTGCTAGACCCCGGACAGGGCCCGGAAACACCATATATTTT. It encodes CSARPRTGPGNTIYF.

This clonotype was seen ten or more times. V and J are TRBV2 and TRBJ2-2; D possibly corresponds to TRBD1 (5 bases). Germline values: CDR1 SNHLY, CDR2 FYNNEI. The V end was cut by 2 bases, the J end by 7 bases, with 8 bases between. This CDR3 is built from 13 residues. The chain's CDR3 is CASSEQGFGELFF. As DNA, the CDR3 is TGTGCCAGCAGTGAACAGGGCTTCGGGGAGCTGTTTTTT.

Ten or more counts support this clonotype. The rearrangement links TRBV7-2 to TRBJ2-5; no clear D gene. Trimming took 5 bases from V and 9 from J, leaving 31 bases between them. Germline lookup yields CDR1 SGHTA and CDR2 FQGNSA. CDR3 length: 18 amino acids. The CDR3 region has the DNA TGTGCCAGCAGCCAGACGCCTTTCTCGGCGACTGAGCAGAGGTCCCAGTACTTC. Translating gives CASSQTPFSATEQRSQYF.

This clonotype has just a few counts. The V and J genes are TRBV20-1 and TRBJ1-1; no clear D. Germline CDR1 DFQATT, CDR2 SNEGSKA (reference sequence). Trimming pared 6 bases from V and 4 bases from J, leaving 18 bases between. The CDR3 is made up of 14 amino acids. CDR3 loop: CSAKQVGESTEAFF. The CDR3 DNA reads as TGCAGTGCCAAACAAGTTGGTGAAAGCACTGAAGCTTTCTTT.

This clonotype was observed at least ten times. The CDR3 bases are TGTGCCAGCAGGCCCACTAGAGCGGATGAGCAGTTCTTC. Amino acids: CASRPTRADEQFF. This sequence joins TRBV6-2 or TRBV6-3 and TRBJ2-1; weak D call: TRBD2 (5 bases). With 6 bases removed from V and 8 bases from J, the gap between germline ends came to 14 bases. This CDR3 is built from 13 residues. Germline CDR1 MNHEY, CDR2 SVGEGT.

The chain links TRBV20-1 to TRBJ2-1; no reliable D call. The CDR3 is made up of 14 amino acids. The germline gives CDR1 DFQATT, CDR2 SNEGSKA (reference sequence). With 0 bases removed from V and 5 bases from J, the gap between germline ends came to 11 bases. The CDR3 sequence is CSARDWLVHNEQFF. The DNA for the CDR3 is TGCAGTGCTAGAGATTGGCTAGTGCACAATGAGCAGTTCTTC.

This clonotype has at least ten counts. This rearrangement joins TRBV9 to TRBJ1-1; D gene ambiguous. Trimming took 0 bases from V and 10 from J, leaving 13 bases between them. The CDR3 is 13 amino acids. Germline V CDR1 and CDR2: SGDLS, YYNGEE. The CDR3: CASSVGPLTVAFF. CDR3 DNA: TGTGCCAGCAGCGTAGGCCCTCTTACAGTAGCTTTCTTT.

This clonotype was recorded many times. The chain combines TRBV6-5 with TRBJ2-7; 7 bases line up with TRBD2. J was trimmed by 4 bases and V by 1 base; bases with no gene match: 4. The CDR3 consists of 14 residues. CDR1 is MNHEY, CDR2 SVGAGI, per germline. The CDR3 loop reads CASSYYGRLYEQYF. In DNA form, the CDR3 reads TGTGCCAGCAGTTACTACGGGAGGCTGTACGAGCAGTACTTC.

This clonotype turned up a few times. The V and J genes are TRBV9 and TRBJ2-5; 10 positions match TRBD2. This CDR3 is built from 18 residues. CDR1 is SGDLS, CDR2 YYNGEE, per germline. V gave up 0 bases and J gave up 4 bases; unmatched junction bases: 12. The CDR3 spells CASSVEGLALVGGETQYF. The CDR3 DNA follows: TGTGCCAGCAGCGTAGAGGGACTAGCGCTAGTGGGGGGAGAGACCCAGTACTTC.

This clonotype was seen a few times. V gene TRBV19 combines with J gene TRBJ2-3; 8 bases agree with TRBD1. The CDR3 has 18 residues. Germline trimming cut 5 bases from V and 1 base from J; bases unmatched to any gene: 14. Germline-derived CDR1 and CDR2 are LNHDA and SQIVND (reference sequence). This CDR3 reads CASSVRDRLIVGTDTQYF. The CDR3 coding sequence is TGTGCCAGTAGTGTCCGGGACAGGCTCATCGTCGGCACAGATACGCAGTATTTT. The full variable domain, in which reference TRBV19 and TRBJ2-3 provide the parts outside the CDR3, is DGGITQSPKYLFRKEGQNVTLSCEQNLNHDAMYWYRQDPGQGLRLIYYSQIVNDFQKGDIAEGYSVSREKKESFPLTVTSAQKNPTAFYLCASSVRDRLIVGTDTQYFGPGTRLTVL.

The sample holds many counts of this clonotype. The V gene is TRBV7-8, the J gene TRBJ2-3; the D gene is possibly TRBD2 (7 bases). Germline V lookup: CDR1 SGHVS, CDR2 FQNEAQ. The length of the CDR3 is 14 residues. Trimming left V 5 bases short and J 5 bases short, with 14 bases between. CDR3 in amino acids: CASSGGGGRDTQYF. In DNA form, the CDR3 reads TGTGCCAGCAGCGGAGGGGGGGGGAGAGATACGCAGTATTTT.

This clonotype has a count of ten or more. V is TRBV6-6 and J is TRBJ1-6; D is ambiguous. The CDR3 runs 12 residues. The germline V gene encodes CDR1 MNHNY and CDR2 SVGAGI (reference sequence). The chain's CDR3 is CAGSSYNSPLHF. CDR3 bases: TGTGCAGGGAGCTCCTATAATTCACCCCTCCACTTT.

This clonotype was observed many times. The rearrangement uses TRBV5-1 and TRBJ2-1; no reliable D call. CDR1 and CDR2 from the germline V gene are SGHRS and YFSETQ. The V and J ends lost 1 base and 2 bases respectively, with 10 bases between them. The CDR3 is made up of 15 amino acids. DNA of the CDR3: TGCGCCAGCAGCTTGACTTCCGAAACCTACAATGAGCAGTTCTTC. Translating gives CASSLTSETYNEQFF.

This clonotype occurred many times. V gene TRBV6-6 combines with J gene TRBJ1-5; 7 bases are shared with TRBD1. The CDR3 loop spans 16 amino acids. The junction had 6 bases not matched to a gene; V was cut back by 4 bases and J by 0 bases. CDR1 MNHNY and CDR2 SVGAGI come from the germline V gene (reference sequence). The chain's CDR3 is CASSWGRGYSNQPQHF. The CDR3 DNA reads as TGTGCCAGCAGTTGGGGCAGGGGGTATAGCAATCAGCCCCAGCATTTT.

This clonotype was seen at least ten times. The V gene is TRBV5-1, the J gene TRBJ2-7, with 10 bases matching TRBD1. This CDR3 region has 14 residues. V shed 8 bases, J shed 4 bases, and the junction held 9 bases outside the gene matches. CDR1 and CDR2 (germline): SGHRS, YFSETQ. The CDR3 nucleotides read TGCGCCAGTTCCACCGGGACAGGGGAGTACGAGCAGTACTTC. This translates into CASSTGTGEYEQYF.

This clonotype was recorded at least ten times. The genes are TRBV29-1 and TRBJ2-3, with 13 bases matching TRBD2. The trim removed 4 bases at V and 2 bases at J, leaving 3 bases unmatched. The CDR3 consists of 15 residues. The germline V gene has CDR1 SQVTM and CDR2 ANQGSEA. CDR3 nucleotides: TGCAGCGTTGCGGGACTAGCGGGACTCACAGATACGCAGTATTTT. It encodes CSVAGLAGLTDTQYF.

This clonotype was recorded many times. This chain connects TRBV6-5 to TRBJ1-1; D uncertain. Germline V lookup: CDR1 MNHEY, CDR2 SVGAGI. The length of the CDR3 is 13 residues. V was shortened by 6 bases and J by 2 bases, with 10 bases between the two germline ends. The CDR3 protein is CASSSDFNTEAFF. CDR3 nucleotide sequence: TGTGCCAGCAGCTCCGACTTCAACACTGAAGCTTTCTTT.

The table lists this clonotype with many counts. The genes are TRBV27 and TRBJ1-5; D uncertain. Per the germline V gene, CDR1 is MNHEY and CDR2 is SMNVEV (reference sequence). V lost 5 bases and J lost 4, with 6 bases in between. CDR3 length equals 12 residues. This chain's CDR3 is CASSRPNQPQHF. Written as DNA, the CDR3 is TGTGCCAGCAGTCGTCCTAATCAGCCCCAGCATTTT.

With regard to this clonotype: A much larger clone differs by one base, so this may be a read error. The rearrangement joins TRBV5-1 to TRBJ1-1; a weak D match, TRBD1 (5 bases). V lost 4 bases to trimming and J lost 4 bases, with 17 bases between them. The CDR3 spans 15 residues. CDR1 SGHRS and CDR2 YFSETQ come from the germline V gene. The CDR3 region is CASSHSTDGITEAFF. CDR3 coding DNA: TGCGCCAGCAGCCACTCGACAGATGGAATCACTGAAGCTTTCTTT.

Details on this clonotype: In this CDR3 the conserved last residue, phenylalanine or tryptophan, is missing, so a read error is likely. The chain is built from TRBV20-1 and TRBJ1-6; 7 bases fit TRBD1. Germline V gene data show CDR1 as DFQATT and CDR2 as SNEGSKA (reference sequence). The CDR3 sequence is 16 residues long. CDR3 amino acids: CSAREDRILRNSHLHC. DNA of the CDR3: TGCAGTGCTAGGGAGGACAGGATCCTGCGAAATTCACACCTCCACTGT.

V usage is TRBV20-1 and J usage is TRBJ2-5; weak D call: TRBD1 (5 bases). Germline assignment: CDR1 DFQATT and CDR2 SNEGSKA (reference sequence). The CDR3 spans 16 residues. Trimming shortened V by 6 bases and J by 5 bases, and 25 bases separated the two germline ends. The CDR3 bases are TGCAGTGCCAGTGGGGTAGGGGCTGTTTTTGGTGAGACCCAGTACTTC. Protein product: CSASGVGAVFGETQYF.

In this sample, this clonotype turned up many times. The chain carries TRBV20-1 and TRBJ2-7; 10 positions agree with TRBD2. V gave up 6 bases and J gave up 2 bases; unmatched junction bases: 7. The V gene's germline CDR1 is DFQATT and CDR2 SNEGSKA (reference sequence). The CDR3 extends over 14 amino acids. CDR3 nucleotides: TGCAGTGCCCGTCCGCTAGCGGGGGCCTACGAGCAGTACTTC. It codes for CSARPLAGAYEQYF.

This clonotype was seen many times. The rearrangement joins TRBV7-2 to TRBJ1-5; the D is unclear. Germline assignment: CDR1 SGHTA and CDR2 FQGNSA. The CDR3 has 16 residues. V was clipped by 2 bases and J by 7 bases, with 18 bases between them. CDR3 bases: TGTGCCAGCAGCTTATATTCGGCAGGACGTTGGCAGCCCCAGCATTTT. Translating gives CASSLYSAGRWQPQHF.

At least ten counts were recorded for this clonotype. The V gene is TRBV7-2, the J gene TRBJ2-1; D might be TRBD2 (5 bases). V lost 3 bases and J 0 bases, leaving 9 bases between the germline ends. In germline, CDR1 is SGHTA, CDR2 FQGNSA. The CDR3 contains 15 residues. The CDR3 here is CASSFTGSSYNEQFF. The CDR3 DNA reads as TGTGCCAGCAGCTTTACGGGAAGCTCCTACAATGAGCAGTTCTTC. The variable domain in full, with the rest retrieved from reference TRBV7-2 and TRBJ2-1, is GAGVSQSPSNKVTEKGKDVELRCDPISGHTALYWYRQSLGQGLEFLIYFQGNSAPDKSGLPSDRFSAERTGGSVSTLTIQRTQQEDSAVYLCASSFTGSSYNEQFFGPGTRLTVL.